The 13 T cell receptor beta chains below were found in one sample sequenced in a study of long-term antiretroviral therapy in people with HIV. Sequencing used immunoSEQ v3.0 at survey level. The protocol was immunoSEQ multiplex PCR, while the TCRdb copy is restricted to in-frame clones and leaves out a portion. The sample has 38,000 or so clones; around 80% are singletons. Sequenced material: unsorted PBMCs, taken 1.5 years after starting antiretroviral therapy. The receptors here all came from a man in his late teens or twenties with HIV.

This chain connects TRBV5-1 to TRBJ2-1; TRBD2 agrees at 8 bases. Germline assignment: CDR1 SGHRS and CDR2 YFSETQ. The junction had 7 bases not matched to a gene; V was cut back by 1 base and J by 7 bases. The CDR3 covers 15 residues. The CDR3 DNA reads as TGCGCCAGCAGCTTGTCGGTAGCGGGAATAAATGAGCAGTTCTTC. Its translation: CASSLSVAGINEQFF.

The chain uses TRBV11-2 and TRBJ2-1, with a tentative D call TRBD2 (6 bases). The CDR3 loop spans 15 amino acids. Looked up from germline, CDR1 is SGHAT and CDR2 is FQNNGV. Trimming removed 9 bases at V and 2 bases at J, with 17 bases between. The CDR3 loop reads CASSGSQKTYNEQFF. The CDR3 nucleotides read TGTGCCAGTAGCGGAAGTCAAAAAACCTACAATGAGCAGTTCTTC.

This clone was picked up a small number of times. The chain uses TRBV2 and TRBJ1-1, with 7 bases fitting TRBD1. Germline CDR1 SNHLY, CDR2 FYNNEI. This CDR3 contains 17 residues. V lost 3 bases, J lost 1 base, and 11 bases stayed unmatched. For the CDR3, the DNA is TGTGCCAGCAGTGATAACAGGGGACGTTGGGGGAACACTGAAGCTTTCTTT. This translates into CASSDNRGRWGNTEAFF.

This sequence joins TRBV5-1 and TRBJ2-7; the D gene is possibly TRBD2 (6 bases). Trimming shortened V by 0 bases and J by 7 bases, and 8 bases separated the two germline ends. The CDR3 runs to 12 residues. Germline CDR1 and CDR2: SGHRS and YFSETQ. DNA for the CDR3: TGCGCCAGCAGCTTGGTAGGGAGGGAGCAGTACTTC. Translation gives CASSLVGREQYF.

The chain joins TRBV14 to TRBJ2-3; 13 bases align to TRBD2. The CDR3 is made up of 22 amino acids. Germline V gene sequence: CDR1 SGHDN, CDR2 FVKESK. Trimming removed 3 bases from V and 5 bases from J; junction bases left unmatched: 23. The CDR3: CASSHRSVFWGTSGTPRDTQYF. The CDR3 coding sequence is TGTGCCAGCAGCCATAGATCAGTCTTCTGGGGGACTAGCGGGACCCCCAGAGATACGCAGTATTTT.

The J gene is TRBJ2-2, the V gene TRBV2; maybe TRBD2 (6 bases). Germline V gene lookup returns CDR1 SNHLY and CDR2 FYNNEI. The CDR3 has 13 residues. V gave up 6 bases and J gave up 4 bases, with 9 bases separating them. CDR3 in amino acids: CASRRDSTGELFF. The CDR3 DNA sequence: TGTGCCAGCAGACGGGACTCCACCGGGGAGCTGTTTTTT.

This chain connects TRBV6-6 to TRBJ1-2; D not resolved. Per germline, CDR1 MNHNY and CDR2 SVGAGI (reference sequence). Between the trimmed V and J ends, which lost 5 bases and 4 bases, there was a span of 14 bases. The CDR3 has 14 residues. CDR3 in DNA: TGTGCCAGCAGTCCAATGGGCAGGAGCTATGGCTACACCTTC. Protein sequence: CASSPMGRSYGYTF.

V usage is TRBV7-9 and J usage is TRBJ2-1; 7 bases are shared with TRBD2. V dropped 7 bases and J dropped 8; count of bases not matched to a gene: 17. Germline CDR1 SEHNR, CDR2 FQNEAQ (reference sequence). This CDR3 has 16 amino acids. For the CDR3, the DNA is TGTGCCAGCACCCAGATGTTGGCGGGAGTGGGCCATGAGCAGTTCTTC. Protein: CASTQMLAGVGHEQFF.

The chain carries TRBV7-6 and TRBJ2-2; D might be TRBD2 (5 bases). Germline CDR1 reads SGHVS; CDR2 reads FNYEAQ. CDR3 length: 16 residues. Trimming left V 1 base short and J 4 bases short, with 13 bases between. In DNA form, the CDR3 reads TGTGCCAGCAGCTTAGGGTCGGGGATAAGCACCGGGGAGCTGTTTTTT. It translates to CASSLGSGISTGELFF.

The chain combines TRBV15 with TRBJ1-4; unclear D gene. Germline V gives CDR1 LNHNV, CDR2 YYDKDF (reference sequence). This CDR3 is 15 amino acids long. With 1 base removed from V and 3 bases from J, the gap between germline ends came to 9 bases. In DNA form, the CDR3 reads TGTGCCACCAGCAGAGTGGGAAGCGCTAATGAAAAACTGTTTTTT. This sequence encodes CATSRVGSANEKLFF.

The chain has TRBV5-1 and TRBJ2-6; TRBD1 matches 7 bases. J lost 2 bases, V lost 7 bases, and 9 bases had no gene match. There are 16 residues in the CDR3. Germline CDR1 is SGHRS and CDR2 is YFSETQ. The CDR3 loop is CASGPGDRAGANVLTF. The CDR3 bases are TGCGCCAGCGGGCCCGGCGACAGGGCTGGGGCCAACGTCCTGACTTTC.

The V call is TRBV4-3, the J call TRBJ1-1, with D maybe TRBD1 (5 bases). The CDR3 totals 16 residues. Trimming shortened V by 0 bases and J by 0 bases, and 11 bases separated the two germline ends. Germline V gene lookup returns CDR1 LGHNA and CDR2 YSLEER. The CDR3 DNA reads as TGCGCCAGCAGCCAAGAAAGGGGATACATGAACACTGAAGCTTTCTTT. Amino acids: CASSQERGYMNTEAFF.

The chain employs TRBV14 and TRBJ1-1; D is unclear. Per germline, CDR1 SGHDN and CDR2 FVKESK. V lost 2 bases and J lost 0, with 10 bases in between. This CDR3 is built from 15 residues. The CDR3 DNA sequence: TGTGCCAGCAGCCAACGATGGCCGCTGAACACTGAAGCTTTCTTT. Its translation is CASSQRWPLNTEAFF.